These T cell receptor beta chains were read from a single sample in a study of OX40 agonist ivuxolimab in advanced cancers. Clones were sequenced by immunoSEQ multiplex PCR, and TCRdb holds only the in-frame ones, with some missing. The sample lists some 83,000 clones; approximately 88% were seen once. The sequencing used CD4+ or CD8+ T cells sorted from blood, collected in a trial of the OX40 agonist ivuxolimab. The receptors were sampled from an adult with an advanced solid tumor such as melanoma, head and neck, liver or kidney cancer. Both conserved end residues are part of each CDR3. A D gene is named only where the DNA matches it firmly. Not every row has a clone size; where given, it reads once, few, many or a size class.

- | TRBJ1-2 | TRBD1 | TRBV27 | TGTGCCACCTCCTTTATAGGGGTCAGGGGGCCGGGTGGCTACACCTTC | CATSFIGVRGPGGYTF
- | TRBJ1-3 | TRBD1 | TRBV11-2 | TGTGCCAGTTTCCCGGGACAGCGGAGCTCTGGAAACACCATATATTTT | CASFPGQRSSGNTIYF
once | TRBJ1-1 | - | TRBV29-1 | TGCAGCGTTGTTTCCGGGGGTTACACTGAAGCTTTCTTT | CSVVSGGYTEAFF
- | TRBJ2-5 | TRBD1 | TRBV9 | TGTGCCAGCAGCGGAGGACAGGGGGCGGGGGAGACCCAGTACTTC | CASSGGQGAGETQYF
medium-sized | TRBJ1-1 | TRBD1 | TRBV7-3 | TGTGCCAGCAGCCGACAGGGAGGACCCCCTTCAATGAACACTGAAGCTTTCTTT | CASSRQGGPPSMNTEAFF
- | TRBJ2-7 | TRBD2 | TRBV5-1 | TGCGCCAGCAGCTTGAAGACTAGCGGGACCGCCTACGAGCAGTACTTC | CASSLKTSGTAYEQYF
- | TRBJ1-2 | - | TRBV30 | TGTGCCTGGAGTGTGGATCAGAACTATGGCTACACCTTC | CAWSVDQNYGYTF
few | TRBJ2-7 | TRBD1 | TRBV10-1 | TGCGCCAGCAGTGGGTGGACAGGGAAGCACGAGCAGTACTTC | CASSGWTGKHEQYF
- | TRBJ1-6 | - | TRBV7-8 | TGTGCCAGCAGCTTAGTGGGCTTGCTAGCCAATTCACCCCTCCACTTT | CASSLVGLLANSPLHF
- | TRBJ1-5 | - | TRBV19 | TGTGCCAGTAGTTCAGTGGAACCTTCTCAGCCCCGGAGGTTCCAGCATTTT | CASSSVEPSQPRRFQHF
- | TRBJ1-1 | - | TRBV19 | TGTGCCAGTAGTAGATGGGATAACGAAGCTTTCTTT | CASSRWDNEAFF
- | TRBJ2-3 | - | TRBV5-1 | TGCGCCAGCAGCTTGAATCCGAAGGCGGGCTCCCTGGGTGGAGATACGCAGTATTTT | CASSLNPKAGSLGGDTQYF
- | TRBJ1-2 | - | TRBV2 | TGTGCCAGCAGTGTTTCACCTAACTATGGCTACACCTTC | CASSVSPNYGYTF
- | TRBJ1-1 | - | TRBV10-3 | TGTGCCATCAGTGACTTAGACAGGAACACTGAAGCTTTCTTT | CAISDLDRNTEAFF
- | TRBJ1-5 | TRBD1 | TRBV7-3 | TGTGCCAGCAGCCCACAACGCGGGACAGGGTTACTGGCCCCAGCATTT | CASSPQRGTGLLAPAF
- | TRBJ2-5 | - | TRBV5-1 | TGCGCCAGCAGCCCAATCCCCGATCAAGAGACCCAGTACTTC | CASSPIPDQETQYF
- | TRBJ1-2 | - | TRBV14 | TGTGCCAGCAGCCAAGATTACCTGGATGCCGCGATCTATGGCTACACCTTC | CASSQDYLDAAIYGYTF
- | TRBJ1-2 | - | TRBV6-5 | TGTGCCAGCAGTGGGGTTAACTATGGCTACACCTTC | CASSGVNYGYTF
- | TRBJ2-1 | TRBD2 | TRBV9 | TGTGCCAGCAGCGTAGCTACAAGCGGGGCGTACAATGAGCAGTTCTTC | CASSVATSGAYNEQFF
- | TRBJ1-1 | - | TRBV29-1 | TGCAGCGTCGCGTCTGAGGGGTGGATGAACACTGAAGCTTTCTTT | CSVASEGWMNTEAFF
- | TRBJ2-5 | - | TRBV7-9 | TGTGCCAGCAGCTTCAAGACGTACCCTCCAGAGACCCAGTACTTC | CASSFKTYPPETQYF
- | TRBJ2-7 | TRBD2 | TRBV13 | TGTGCCAGCAGCTTAGGGCTAGCGGGACAGTACGAGCAGTACTTC | CASSLGLAGQYEQYF
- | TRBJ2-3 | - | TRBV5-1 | TGCGCCAGCAGCGAACCGGGACGGAGCACAGATACGCAGTATTTT | CASSEPGRSTDTQYF
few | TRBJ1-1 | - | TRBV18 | TGTGCCAGCTCACCGGGCAGCCTCACTGAAGCTTTCTTT | CASSPGSLTEAFF
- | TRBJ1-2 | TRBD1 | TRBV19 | TGTGCCAGTAGCCTCGGACAGGGATATGGCTACACCTTC | CASSLGQGYGYTF
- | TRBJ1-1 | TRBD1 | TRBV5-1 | TGCGCCAGCAGCTTAGGGGACAGGGTGATCGACACTGAAGCTTTCTTT | CASSLGDRVIDTEAFF
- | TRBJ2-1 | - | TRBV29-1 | TGCAGCGTCGCCGGGACAATCGCCAATGAGCAGTTCTTC | CSVAGTIANEQFF
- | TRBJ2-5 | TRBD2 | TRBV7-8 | TGTGCCAGCAGCTTAGCCTGGGGCACCTTCCTAGCGGGCAAGAGGACCCAGTACTTC | CASSLAWGTFLAGKRTQYF
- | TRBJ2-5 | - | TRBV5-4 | TGTGCCAGCAGATCCACTAGCCGTCCGGAGACCCAGTACTTC | CASRSTSRPETQYF
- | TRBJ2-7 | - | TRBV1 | TGCACCAGCAGCCAGAGGAGGGACAGTTCCTACGAGCAGTACTTC | CTSSQRRDSSYEQYF
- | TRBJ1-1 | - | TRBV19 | TGTGCCAGTAGTATAGGCCATTTGAACACTGAAGCTTTCTTT | CASSIGHLNTEAFF
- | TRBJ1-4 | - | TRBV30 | TGTGCCTGGGCACGTCTCCCTCACCCGGGACGGACGGTACACGAAAAACTGTTTTTT | CAWARLPHPGRTVHEKLFF
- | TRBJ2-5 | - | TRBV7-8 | TGTGCCAGCAGCTTAGACCTGGCGGTGAAGACCCAGTACTTC | CASSLDLAVKTQYF
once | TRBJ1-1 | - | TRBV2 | TGTGCCAGCAGTGTGGCAGGGACCACTGAAGCTTTCTTT | CASSVAGTTEAFF
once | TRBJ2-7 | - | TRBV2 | TGTGCCAGCCAGCCGTATCAAGGGGGCGAGCAGTACTTC | CASQPYQGGEQYF
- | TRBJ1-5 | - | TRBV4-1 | TGCGCCAGCAGCCAAGTTAGGGGGGAGGATCAGCCCCAGCATTTT | CASSQVRGEDQPQHF
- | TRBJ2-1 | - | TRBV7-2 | TGTGCCAGCACCCTAGGAAACGGGCTCTACAATGAGCAGTTCTTC | CASTLGNGLYNEQFF
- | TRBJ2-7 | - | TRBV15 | TGTGCCACCAGCAGAGGGGGGAGCTCCGTCGAGCAGTACTTC | CATSRGGSSVEQYF
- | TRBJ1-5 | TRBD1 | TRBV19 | TGTGCCAGTAGTACAGGACAGGGATGGAGCAATCAGCCCCAGCATTTT | CASSTGQGWSNQPQHF
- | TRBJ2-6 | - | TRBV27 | TGTGCCAGCAGTTTATACGGCCACGACGCCTCTGGGGCCAACGTCCTGACTTTC | CASSLYGHDASGANVLTF
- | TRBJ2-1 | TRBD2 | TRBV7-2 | TGTGCCAGCAGCACGCCGGGACTAGCGGTGAGCTCCTACAATGAGCAGTTCTTC | CASSTPGLAVSSYNEQFF
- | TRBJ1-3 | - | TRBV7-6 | TGTGCCAGCAGTTTAAGGGGGACCAACTCTGGAAACACCATATATTTT | CASSLRGTNSGNTIYF
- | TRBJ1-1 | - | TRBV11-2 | TGTGCCAGCAGCTTAGTAGGGGACACTGAAGCTTTCTTT | CASSLVGDTEAFF
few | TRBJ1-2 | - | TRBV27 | TGTGCCAGCAGTTTATACAGGTCCGCTAACTATGGCTACACCTTC | CASSLYRSANYGYTF
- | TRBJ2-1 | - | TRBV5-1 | TGCGCCAGCAGCAGAAGTACAGGGTCCCCCTACAATGAGCAGTTCTTC | CASSRSTGSPYNEQFF
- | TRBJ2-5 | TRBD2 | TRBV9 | TGTGCCAGCAGCGTCGGGACTAGCGGGATCGGGGAGACCCAGTACTTC | CASSVGTSGIGETQYF
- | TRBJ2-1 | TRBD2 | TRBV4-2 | TGTGCCAGCAGCCAATCACCACTAGCGGGAGTATTGGGTGAGCAGTTCTTC | CASSQSPLAGVLGEQFF
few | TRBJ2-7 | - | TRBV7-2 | TGTGCCAGCAGCTTAGTAAGCTCTGGCGAGCAGTACTTC | CASSLVSSGEQYF
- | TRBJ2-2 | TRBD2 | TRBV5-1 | TGCGCCAGCAGCACGGGACTAGCGGGTACCCTGAGCGGGGAGCTGTTTTTT | CASSTGLAGTLSGELFF
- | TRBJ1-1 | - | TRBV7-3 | TGTGCCAGCAGCTTGGACAGCTATACGAACACTGAAGCTTTCTTT | CASSLDSYTNTEAFF
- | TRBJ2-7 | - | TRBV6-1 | TGTGCCACCGACAGGTTTCAAGGGGACTACGAGCAGTACTTC | CATDRFQGDYEQYF
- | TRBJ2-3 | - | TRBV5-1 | TGCGCCAGCAGCTCGGGACGCAGCACAGATACGCAGTATTTT | CASSSGRSTDTQYF
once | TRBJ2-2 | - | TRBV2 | TGTGCCAGCAGTGAACAGATTTCCCCCGGGGAGCTGTTTTTT | CASSEQISPGELFF
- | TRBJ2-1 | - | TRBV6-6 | TGTGCCAGCAGCCCCCCCACCGGATACAATGAGCAGTTCTTC | CASSPPTGYNEQFF
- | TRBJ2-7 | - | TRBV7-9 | TGTGCCAGCACCTTGGCCAGCGGATCCTACGAGCAGTACTTC | CASTLASGSYEQYF
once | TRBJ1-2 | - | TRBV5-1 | TGCGCCAGCAGCCCCGGACGATCTGGCTACACCTTC | CASSPGRSGYTF
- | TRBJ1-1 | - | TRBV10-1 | TGCGCCAGCAGTCGCACTGACAGTGGCACTGAAGCTTTCTTT | CASSRTDSGTEAFF